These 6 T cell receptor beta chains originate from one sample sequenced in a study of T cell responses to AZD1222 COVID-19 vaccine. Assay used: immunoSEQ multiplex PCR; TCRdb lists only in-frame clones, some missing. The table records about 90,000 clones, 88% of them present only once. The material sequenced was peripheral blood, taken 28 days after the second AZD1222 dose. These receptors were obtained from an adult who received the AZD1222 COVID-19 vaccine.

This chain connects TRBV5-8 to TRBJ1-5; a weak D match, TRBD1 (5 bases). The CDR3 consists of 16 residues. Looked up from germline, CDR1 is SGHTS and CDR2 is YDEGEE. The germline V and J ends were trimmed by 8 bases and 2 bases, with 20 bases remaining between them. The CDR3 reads CARGTRDQHGNQPQHF. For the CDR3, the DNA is TGTGCCAGAGGGACCAGAGATCAACATGGCAATCAGCCCCAGCATTTT.

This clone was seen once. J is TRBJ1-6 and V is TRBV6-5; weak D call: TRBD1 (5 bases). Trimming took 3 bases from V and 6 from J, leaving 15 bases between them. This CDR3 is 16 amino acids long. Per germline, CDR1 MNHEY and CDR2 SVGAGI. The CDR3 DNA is TGTGCCAGCAGTTATCAACGATTGGGGGGTAATTCACCCCTCCACTTT. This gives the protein CASSYQRLGGNSPLHF.

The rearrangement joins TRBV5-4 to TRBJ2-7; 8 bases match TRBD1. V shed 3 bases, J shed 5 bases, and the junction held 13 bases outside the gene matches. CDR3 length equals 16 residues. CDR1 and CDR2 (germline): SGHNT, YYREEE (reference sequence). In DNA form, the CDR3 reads TGTGCCAGCAGCTCCGAGCAGGGACAGGAGTCTGACGAGCAGTACTTC. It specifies CASSSEQGQESDEQYF.

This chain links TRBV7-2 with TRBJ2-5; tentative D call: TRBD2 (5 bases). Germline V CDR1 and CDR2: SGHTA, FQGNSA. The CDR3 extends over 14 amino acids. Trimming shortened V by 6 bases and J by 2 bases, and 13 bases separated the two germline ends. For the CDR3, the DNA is TGTGCCAGCAGTGGCAGCGGAGCTCAAGAGACCCAGTACTTC. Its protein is CASSGSGAQETQYF.

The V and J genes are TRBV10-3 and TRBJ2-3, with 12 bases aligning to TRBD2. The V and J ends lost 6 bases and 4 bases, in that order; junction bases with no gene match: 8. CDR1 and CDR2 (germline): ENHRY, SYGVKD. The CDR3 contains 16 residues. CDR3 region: CAISASSGGGADTQYF. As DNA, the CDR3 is TGTGCCATCAGCGCCTCTAGCGGGGGGGGCGCAGATACGCAGTATTTT.

CDR3 in DNA: TGTGCCAGCAACCCGGACAGAGGGAGCGGCTACACCTTC. It is translated as CASNPDRGSGYTF. This rearrangement joins TRBV7-9 to TRBJ1-2, with a possible D match to TRBD1 (6 bases). The CDR3 has 13 residues. V dropped 7 bases and J dropped 8 bases, with 17 bases sitting between them. Germline V lookup: CDR1 SEHNR, CDR2 FQNEAQ (reference sequence).